Presented here are 25 T cell receptor beta chains from one specimen sequenced in a study of T cell responses to AZD1222 COVID-19 vaccine. TCRdb's table, derived via immunoSEQ multiplex PCR, lists solely in-frame clones and lacks some. The repertoire holds some 200,000 clones, with just over 90% as singletons. The sample in question was peripheral blood, obtained on day 0 of AZD1222 vaccination. Receptors were obtained from an adult in good health.

The CDR3 DNA reads as TGTGCCAGCAGCTTACAGGGGGCCGGAGAAAAACTGTTTTTT. It yields the protein CASSLQGAGEKLFF. V and J are TRBV5-4 and TRBJ1-4; 9 positions agree with TRBD1. Germline CDR1 reads SGHNT; CDR2 reads YYREEE (reference sequence). This CDR3 has 14 amino acids. With V trimmed by 2 bases and J by 8 bases, 4 bases remained unmatched.

A single count supports this clone. The J gene is TRBJ1-2, the V gene TRBV19, with 7 bases lining up with TRBD1. V lost 8 bases, J lost 7 bases, and 13 bases stayed unmatched. Germline loops: CDR1 LNHDA, CDR2 SQIVND (reference sequence). There are 14 residues in the CDR3. CDR3 DNA: TGTGCCAGTCAAACAGGGGTCCCTACCTCTGGCTACACCTTC. Translation: CASQTGVPTSGYTF.

This chain uses TRBV4-3 with TRBJ1-1; D remains ambiguous. Per the germline V gene, CDR1 is LGHNA and CDR2 is YSLEER. V dropped 1 base and J dropped 2 bases, with 11 bases sitting between them. The CDR3 runs to 15 residues. The CDR3 loop reads CASSQAPQENTEAFF. As DNA, the CDR3 is TGCGCCAGCAGCCAAGCCCCTCAGGAAAACACTGAAGCTTTCTTT.

The chain combines TRBV10-3 with TRBJ2-7, with a weak D call TRBD1 (5 bases). The CDR3 is made up of 14 amino acids. The germline V gene encodes CDR1 ENHRY and CDR2 SYGVKD. Between the trimmed V and J ends, which lost 3 bases and 4 bases, there was a span of 13 bases. CDR3 nucleotide sequence: TGTGCCATCAGTGAAGGCCAGGGCCCTTACGAGCAGTACTTC. Its protein product is CAISEGQGPYEQYF.

The rearrangement joins TRBV15 to TRBJ2-1, with 12 bases matching TRBD1. The CDR3 consists of 16 residues. With V trimmed by 1 base and J by 7 bases, 5 bases remained unmatched. CDR1 is LNHNV and CDR2 is YYDKDF in the germline V gene (reference sequence). CDR3 sequence reads: CATSRGTGQGANEQFF. For the CDR3, the DNA is TGTGCCACCAGCAGAGGGACGGGACAGGGGGCGAATGAGCAGTTCTTC.

The chain links TRBV4-2 to TRBJ1-3; D remains unclear. This CDR3 has 15 residues. Deletions cut 3 bases from V and 0 bases from J, with 9 bases between. The germline gives CDR1 LGHNA, CDR2 YNFKEQ. CDR3 amino acids: CASSHDRSSGNTIYF. The CDR3 DNA reads TGTGCCAGCAGCCACGACCGATCCTCTGGAAACACCATATATTTT.

This chain connects TRBV13 to TRBJ2-2; D call uncertain. Germline V gives CDR1 PRHDT, CDR2 FYEKMQ (reference sequence). V dropped 5 bases and J dropped 6 bases, with 16 bases sitting between them. The CDR3 covers 15 residues. CDR3: CASSPGSRVAGELFF. The DNA of the CDR3 is TGTGCCAGCAGCCCGGGCTCCCGGGTGGCCGGGGAGCTGTTTTTT.

The chain employs TRBV3-1 (or the pseudogene TRBV3-2) and TRBJ2-2; no definite D call. The V end lost 10 bases, the J end lost 5 bases, and 14 bases lay between the germline ends. The germline V gene has CDR1 LGHDT and CDR2 YNNKEL (reference sequence). The CDR3 consists of 13 residues. CDR3 DNA: TGTGCCACCGGCACCTTCCCAACCGGGGAGCTGTTTTTT. Protein sequence: CATGTFPTGELFF.

Regarding this clone: This specimen includes other DNA sequences encoding the same CDR3. CDR3 sequence reads: CASSPQGNTEAFF. The CDR3 nucleotides are TGTGCCAGCTCACCGCAGGGTAACACTGAAGCTTTCTTT. The chain carries TRBV18 and TRBJ1-1, with D perhaps matching TRBD1 (5 bases). V lost 3 bases to trimming and J lost 2 bases, with 7 bases between them. This CDR3 is 13 amino acids long. The germline V gene has CDR1 KGHSH and CDR2 LQKENI.

The chain joins TRBV6-6 to TRBJ1-6; tentative D call: TRBD1 (5 bases). Trimming took off 2 bases at V and 0 bases at J, with 8 bases between the two ends. This CDR3 region has 16 residues. CDR1 and CDR2 (germline): MNHNY, SVGAGI (reference sequence). The CDR3 sequence is CASSYGRGSYNSPLHF. DNA of the CDR3: TGTGCCAGCAGTTACGGGAGGGGCTCCTATAATTCACCCCTCCACTTT.

The chain employs TRBV6-2 or TRBV6-3 and TRBJ2-5; 7 bases line up with TRBD1. After removal of 2 bases from V and 6 bases from J, the junction contained 6 bases not matched to a gene. Looked up from germline, CDR1 is MNHEY and CDR2 is SVGEGT. The CDR3 spans 14 residues. CDR3 residues: CASSYDRVVKTQYF. In nucleotides, the CDR3 is TGTGCCAGCAGTTACGACAGGGTAGTTAAGACCCAGTACTTC.

This chain's CDR3 is CASSIRGPGEQYF. The DNA for the CDR3 is TGTGCCAGTAGTATCAGGGGTCCGGGCGAGCAGTACTTC. The chain joins TRBV19 to TRBJ2-7, with a possible D match to TRBD1 (6 bases). Trimming left V 3 bases short and J 6 bases short, with 12 bases between. Per germline, CDR1 LNHDA and CDR2 SQIVND (reference sequence). The CDR3 contains 13 residues. Looking up the rest from reference TRBV19 and TRBJ2-7 gives the full variable domain: DGGITQSPKYLFRKEGQNVTLSCEQNLNHDAMYWYRQDPGQGLRLIYYSQIVNDFQKGDIAEGYSVSREKKESFPLTVTSAQKNPTAFYLCASSIRGPGEQYFGPGTRLTVT.

This chain connects TRBV7-9 to TRBJ2-3; D possibly uses TRBD1 or TRBD2 (5 bases each). V was cut by 5 bases and J by 10 bases, with 13 bases left in between. There are 12 residues in the CDR3. The germline V gene has CDR1 SEHNR and CDR2 FQNEAQ (reference sequence). CDR3 nucleotides: TGTGCCAGCAGCCCCGGGACCCCTGCGCAGTATTTT. It specifies CASSPGTPAQYF.

The rearrangement links TRBV21-1 to TRBJ2-7; TRBD1, the D gene given by the table, was not confirmed from the DNA. TRBV21-1 is a recognized pseudogene. The CDR3 has 16 amino acids. In nucleotides, the CDR3 is TGTGCCAGCAGCAAAGAAAAGGGGGGACAGGCCTACGAGCAGTACTTC. The encoded protein is CASSKEKGGQAYEQYF.

V usage is TRBV5-4 and J usage is TRBJ1-3; the match to TRBD1 covers 7 bases. The germline V gene encodes CDR1 SGHNT and CDR2 YYREEE (reference sequence). V trimming: 3 bases; J trimming: 4 bases; junction bases outside the gene matches: 4. This CDR3 region has 14 residues. This chain's CDR3 is CASSSMDRGNTIYF. The CDR3 DNA reads as TGTGCCAGCAGCTCGATGGACAGGGGAAACACCATATATTTT.

CDR3 in DNA: TGTGCCACCTCGTCCGGGGCTAGTCAAGAGACCCAGTACTTC. It translates to CATSSGASQETQYF. This chain links TRBV10-3 with TRBJ2-5, with D perhaps TRBD1 or TRBD2 (5 bases each). Germline CDR1 and CDR2: ENHRY and SYGVKD. CDR3 size: 14 residues. V lost 10 bases to trimming and J lost 2 bases, with 17 bases between them.

This clone was detected only a few times. The CDR3 protein is CASSPVGGGPDTQYF. DNA of the CDR3: TGTGCCAGCAGCCCGGTGGGTGGGGGCCCAGATACGCAGTATTTT. The rearrangement joins TRBV7-3 to TRBJ2-3, with D tentatively TRBD1 (6 bases). Trimming left V 5 bases short and J 4 bases short, with 16 bases between. The CDR3 contains 15 residues. The germline V gene encodes CDR1 SGHTA and CDR2 FQGTGA.

V and J are TRBV2 and TRBJ2-3; either TRBD1 or TRBD2 may fit D (5 bases each). Germline CDR1 is SNHLY and CDR2 is FYNNEI. Trimming took 6 bases from V and 2 from J, leaving 6 bases between them. The CDR3 spans 12 residues. The CDR3 nucleotides are TGTGCCAGCAGGGGGGACACAGATACGCAGTATTTT. It codes for CASRGDTDTQYF. Full variable domain (missing parts from reference TRBV2 and TRBJ2-3): EPEVTQTPSHQVTQMGQEVILRCVPISNHLYFYWYRQILGQKVEFLVSFYNNEISEKSEIFDDQFSVERPDGSNFTLKIRSTKLEDSAMYFCASRGDTDTQYFGPGTRLTVL.

The chain links TRBV25-1 to TRBJ1-2; D is possibly TRBD1 (6 bases). This CDR3 spans 17 amino acids. The V and J ends lost 5 bases and 3 bases respectively, with 22 bases between them. Germline lookup yields CDR1 MGHDK and CDR2 SYGVNS. Here the CDR3 DNA reads TGTGCCAGCAGTCGACAAACGAGGCGGGGGGGCGACTATGGCTACACCTTC. Residues: CASSRQTRRGGDYGYTF.

This clone was observed a single time. The chain joins TRBV20-1 to TRBJ2-3; 8 nucleotides line up with TRBD2. Germline V lookup: CDR1 DFQATT, CDR2 SNEGSKA (reference sequence). Losses at the gene ends were 3 bases for V and 2 bases for J; bases not matched to a gene: 4. CDR3 length: 14 residues. CDR3 loop: CSASPGGITDTQYF. CDR3 nucleotide sequence: TGCAGTGCTAGTCCGGGAGGGATCACAGATACGCAGTATTTT.

This clone showed up just once. V gene TRBV9 combines with J gene TRBJ2-7; TRBD2 matches 10 bases. V was clipped by 4 bases and J by 5 bases; unmatched bases: 12. The CDR3 totals 16 residues. CDR1 and CDR2 from the germline V gene are SGDLS and YYNGEE. CDR3 sequence reads: CASSPSGRAGPHEQYF. In DNA, the CDR3 is TGTGCCAGCAGCCCAAGCGGGAGGGCCGGTCCCCACGAGCAGTACTTC.

This sequence joins TRBV28 and TRBJ1-5; D possibly corresponds to TRBD1 (6 bases). V lost 3 bases, J lost 7 bases, and 19 bases lay in between. Germline CDR1 MDHEN, CDR2 SYDVKM. The CDR3 is made up of 16 amino acids. CDR3 protein: CASSLAYQGKGQPQHF. As DNA, the CDR3 is TGTGCCAGCAGTTTGGCCTATCAGGGGAAGGGACAGCCCCAGCATTTT.

In its sample, this clone was seen once. The genes are TRBV25-1 and TRBJ2-5, with 9 bases lining up with TRBD2. The CDR3 totals 16 residues. V was pared by 1 base and J by 5 bases, with 8 bases of the junction left unmatched. Germline-derived CDR1 and CDR2 are MGHDK and SYGVNS. The CDR3 here is CASSEFWREGLETQYF. In DNA, the CDR3 is TGTGCCAGCAGTGAATTCTGGCGGGAGGGCCTCGAGACCCAGTACTTC.

This clone showed up just once. This sequence joins TRBV5-4 and TRBJ2-7; 9 nucleotides match TRBD2. Germline CDR1 SGHNT, CDR2 YYREEE (reference sequence). V dropped 3 bases and J dropped 0; count of bases not matched to a gene: 7. The CDR3 runs to 16 residues. The CDR3 DNA follows: TGTGCCAGCAGCTCGGGACTAGCCTCGAGCTCCTACGAGCAGTACTTC. It is translated as CASSSGLASSSYEQYF.

The chain uses TRBV28 and TRBJ1-5; no definite D call. The CDR3 is 13 residues long. Trimming took off 6 bases at V and 7 bases at J, with 13 bases between the two ends. Per the germline V gene, CDR1 is MDHEN and CDR2 is SYDVKM. The chain's CDR3 is CASRLPGNQPQHF. The DNA of the CDR3 is TGTGCCAGCAGACTTCCGGGGAACCAGCCCCAGCATTTT. Using reference TRBV28 and TRBJ1-5 for the parts outside the CDR3, the full variable domain is DVKVTQSSRYLVKRTGEKVFLECVQDMDHENMFWYRQDPGLGLRLIYFSYDVKMKEKGDIPEGYSVSREKKERFSLILESASTNQTSMYLCASRLPGNQPQHFGDGTRLSIL.